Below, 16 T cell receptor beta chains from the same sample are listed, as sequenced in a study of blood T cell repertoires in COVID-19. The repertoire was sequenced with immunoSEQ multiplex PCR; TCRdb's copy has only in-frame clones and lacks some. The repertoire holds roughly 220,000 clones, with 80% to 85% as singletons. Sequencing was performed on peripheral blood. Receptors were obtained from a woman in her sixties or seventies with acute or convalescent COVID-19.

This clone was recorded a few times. CDR3 sequence: CASSKKLSTEAFF. The CDR3 nucleotides are TGTGCCAGTAGCAAGAAACTGAGCACTGAAGCTTTCTTT. The chain is built from TRBV19 and TRBJ1-1; D remains ambiguous. The germline V gene encodes CDR1 LNHDA and CDR2 SQIVND (reference sequence). Trimming pared 6 bases from V and 4 bases from J, leaving 12 bases between. There are 13 residues in the CDR3.

This CDR3 is CASSQTAGGREDTQYF. The CDR3 bases are TGTGCCAGCAGCCAGACAGCGGGGGGCCGAGAAGATACGCAGTATTTT. The chain has TRBV4-2 and TRBJ2-3, with TRBD2 identical over 9 bases. The CDR3 covers 16 residues. J gave up 5 bases and V 3 bases, and 9 bases lay outside the gene matches. Germline V gene sequence: CDR1 LGHNA, CDR2 YNFKEQ.

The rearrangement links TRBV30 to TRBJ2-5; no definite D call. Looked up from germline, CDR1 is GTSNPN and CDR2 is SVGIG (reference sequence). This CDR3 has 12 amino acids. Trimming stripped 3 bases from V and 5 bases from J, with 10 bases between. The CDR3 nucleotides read TGTGCCTGGAGGGCTGCCCTTGAGACCCAGTACTTC. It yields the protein CAWRAALETQYF.

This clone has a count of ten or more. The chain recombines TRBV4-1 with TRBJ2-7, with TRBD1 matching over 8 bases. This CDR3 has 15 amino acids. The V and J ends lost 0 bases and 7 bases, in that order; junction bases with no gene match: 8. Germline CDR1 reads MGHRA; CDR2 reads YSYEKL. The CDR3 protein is CASSQETGEYGEQYF. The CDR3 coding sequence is TGCGCCAGCAGCCAAGAGACAGGGGAATACGGTGAGCAGTACTTC.

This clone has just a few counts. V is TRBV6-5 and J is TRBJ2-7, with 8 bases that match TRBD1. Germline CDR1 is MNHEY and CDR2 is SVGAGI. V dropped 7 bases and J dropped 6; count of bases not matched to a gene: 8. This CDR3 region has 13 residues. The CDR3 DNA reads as TGTGCCAGCAAGATTCAGGGGGCTACCGAGCAGTACTTC. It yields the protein CASKIQGATEQYF.

The CDR3 reads CASSTGPNQPQHF. The CDR3 DNA reads TGTGCCAGTTCTACAGGGCCCAATCAGCCCCAGCATTTT. The chain carries TRBV28 and TRBJ1-5, with TRBD1 as a possible D gene (6 bases). CDR1 is MDHEN, CDR2 SYDVKM, per germline. V was trimmed by 9 bases and J by 3 bases, leaving 12 bases between them. The CDR3 is made up of 13 amino acids.

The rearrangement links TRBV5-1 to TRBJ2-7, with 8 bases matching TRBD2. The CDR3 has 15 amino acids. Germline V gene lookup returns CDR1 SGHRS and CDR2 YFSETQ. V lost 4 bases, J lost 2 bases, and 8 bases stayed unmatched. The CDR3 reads CASSSDRGGPYEQYF. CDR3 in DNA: TGCGCCAGCAGCAGCGACCGCGGGGGGCCCTACGAGCAGTACTTC.

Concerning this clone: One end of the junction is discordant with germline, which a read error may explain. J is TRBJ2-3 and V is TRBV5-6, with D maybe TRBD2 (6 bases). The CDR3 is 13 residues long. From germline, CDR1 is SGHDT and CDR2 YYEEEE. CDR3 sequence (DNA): TGTGCCAGCCGCTTTCGGGGGACAGATACGCAGTATTTT. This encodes CASRFRGTDTQYF.

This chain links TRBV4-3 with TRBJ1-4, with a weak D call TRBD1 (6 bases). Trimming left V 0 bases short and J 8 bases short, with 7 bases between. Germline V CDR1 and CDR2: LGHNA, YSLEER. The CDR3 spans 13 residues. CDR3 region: CASSQDQGEKLFF. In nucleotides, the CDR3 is TGCGCCAGCAGCCAAGATCAGGGGGAAAAACTGTTTTTT.

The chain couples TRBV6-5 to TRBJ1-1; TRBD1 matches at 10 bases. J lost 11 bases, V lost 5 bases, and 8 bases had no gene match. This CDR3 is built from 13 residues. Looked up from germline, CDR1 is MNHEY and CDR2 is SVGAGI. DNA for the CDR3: TGTGCCAGCAGTAAGGGACAGGGGTCGTCGGCTTTCTTT. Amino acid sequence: CASSKGQGSSAFF.

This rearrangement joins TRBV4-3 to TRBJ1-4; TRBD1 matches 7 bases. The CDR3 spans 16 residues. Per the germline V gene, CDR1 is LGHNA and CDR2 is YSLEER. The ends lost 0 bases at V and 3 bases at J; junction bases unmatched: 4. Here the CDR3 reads CASSQDRGRPNEKLFF. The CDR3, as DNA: TGCGCCAGCAGCCAAGATAGGGGGCGGCCTAATGAAAAACTGTTTTTT.

The CDR3 region is CSVGRGLGGYTF. CDR3 DNA sequence: TGCAGCGTTGGAAGGGGGCTAGGTGGCTACACCTTC. J is TRBJ1-2 and V is TRBV29-1; TRBD1 matches 7 bases. Germline-derived CDR1 and CDR2 are SQVTM and ANQGSEA. This CDR3 has 12 amino acids. V shed 4 bases and J 7 bases; nucleotides not matched to a gene: 6.

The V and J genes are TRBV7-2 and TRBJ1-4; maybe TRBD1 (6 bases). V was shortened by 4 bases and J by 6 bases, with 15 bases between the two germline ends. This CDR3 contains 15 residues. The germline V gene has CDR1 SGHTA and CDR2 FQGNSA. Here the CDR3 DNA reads TGTGCCAGCAGCTCGTACGGGACACGGGATGAAAAACTGTTTTTT. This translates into CASSSYGTRDEKLFF.

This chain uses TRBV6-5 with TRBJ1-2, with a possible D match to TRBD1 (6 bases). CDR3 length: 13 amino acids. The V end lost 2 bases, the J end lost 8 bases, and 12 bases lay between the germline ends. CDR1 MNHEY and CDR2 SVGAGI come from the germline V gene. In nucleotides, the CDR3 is TGTGCCAGCAGTTACCTGGCAGGGGAGGGCTACACCTTC. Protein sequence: CASSYLAGEGYTF.

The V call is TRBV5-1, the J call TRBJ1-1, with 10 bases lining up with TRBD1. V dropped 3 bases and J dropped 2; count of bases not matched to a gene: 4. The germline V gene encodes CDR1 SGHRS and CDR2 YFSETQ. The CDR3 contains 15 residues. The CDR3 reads CASSWTGGDNTEAFF. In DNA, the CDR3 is TGCGCCAGCAGCTGGACAGGGGGGGACAACACTGAAGCTTTCTTT.

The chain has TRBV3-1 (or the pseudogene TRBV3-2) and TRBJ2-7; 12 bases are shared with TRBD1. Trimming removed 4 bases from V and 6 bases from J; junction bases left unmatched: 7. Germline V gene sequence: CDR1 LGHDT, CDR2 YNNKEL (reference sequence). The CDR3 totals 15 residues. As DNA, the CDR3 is TGTGCCAGCAGCCCCTACCGGGACAGGGGGCTCGAGCAGTACTTC. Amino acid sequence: CASSPYRDRGLEQYF.